A selection of T cell receptor beta chains follows, all from one sample in a study of cytomegalovirus exposure and HLA in healthy donors. The repertoire was sequenced with immunoSEQ multiplex PCR; TCRdb's copy has only in-frame clones and lacks some. This sample contains 150,000 to 200,000 clones. Sequenced sample: PBMCs. These receptor sequences come from a woman aged 18-30 years in good health and CMV-seropositive. Both conserved end residues are trimmed from each CDR3. The order of the fields is V gene, CDR3 protein.

v_call: TRBV29-1; cdr3_aa: SVVERSRLF
v_call: TRBV23-1; cdr3_aa: ASKPSRQGSFGRSPLH
v_call: TRBV5-8; cdr3_aa: ASSLATGPYEQY
v_call: TRBV7-7; cdr3_aa: ASSPVSGGPKGSYEQY
v_call: TRBV4-1; cdr3_aa: ASSQAAGTGAYNEQF
v_call: TRBV7-3; cdr3_aa: ASSPRDRGRGTEAF
v_call: TRBV5-6; cdr3_aa: ASSLDMLAGRTGELF
v_call: TRBV5-1; cdr3_aa: ASSLGTGGNEAF
v_call: TRBV11-2; cdr3_aa: ASSHSPGLINSPLH
v_call: TRBV27; cdr3_aa: ATRQRRQGNTEAF
v_call: TRBV5-1; cdr3_aa: ASTPTGHSYEQY
v_call: TRBV7-9; cdr3_aa: ASSPGQSPGNTIY
v_call: TRBV4-1; cdr3_aa: ASSQGGDQETQY
v_call: TRBV2; cdr3_aa: ASGQGQNTEAF
v_call: TRBV19; cdr3_aa: ASSMRDPGNTIY
v_call: TRBV18; cdr3_aa: ASSPGREAYEQY
v_call: TRBV7-2; cdr3_aa: ASSQDRNTEAF
v_call: TRBV30; cdr3_aa: AWLGQSNSPLH
v_call: TRBV2; cdr3_aa: ASNRGTGFFDEQF
v_call: TRBV27; cdr3_aa: ASRKGVYEQF
v_call: TRBV27; cdr3_aa: ASSKSGGDFYEQY
v_call: TRBV5-1; cdr3_aa: ASSFSGGESYNEQF
v_call: TRBV30; cdr3_aa: AWSMTGTGGRPQH
v_call: TRBV5-4; cdr3_aa: ASSPSGSSTDTQY
v_call: TRBV6-1; cdr3_aa: ASSSEVSLGTQY
v_call: TRBV20-1; cdr3_aa: NAYRYHYT
v_call: TRBV2; cdr3_aa: ASNDGGGGRNQPQH
v_call: TRBV5-1; cdr3_aa: ASSLDSSYNEQF
v_call: TRBV7-9; cdr3_aa: ASSPRQGEVYEQY
v_call: TRBV5-1; cdr3_aa: ASSPPGLAGVSEQF
v_call: TRBV19; cdr3_aa: ASGRADTQY
v_call: TRBV27; cdr3_aa: ASSPQGRGRNQPQH
v_call: TRBV5-1; cdr3_aa: ASSLGGYADTQY
v_call: TRBV7-2; cdr3_aa: ASSQGGYQPQH
v_call: TRBV6-1; cdr3_aa: ASSEEGQGGDYGYT
v_call: TRBV9; cdr3_aa: ASSLTTGTEAF
v_call: TRBV7-9; cdr3_aa: ASSLGLAGHNEQF
v_call: TRBV27; cdr3_aa: ASSSQGRSYNSPLH
v_call: TRBV2; cdr3_aa: ASIFGLAGGLFTVDTQY
v_call: TRBV27; cdr3_aa: ASSFGSGANVLT
v_call: TRBV2; cdr3_aa: ASRTYNEQF
v_call: TRBV2; cdr3_aa: ASTGDGNEQF